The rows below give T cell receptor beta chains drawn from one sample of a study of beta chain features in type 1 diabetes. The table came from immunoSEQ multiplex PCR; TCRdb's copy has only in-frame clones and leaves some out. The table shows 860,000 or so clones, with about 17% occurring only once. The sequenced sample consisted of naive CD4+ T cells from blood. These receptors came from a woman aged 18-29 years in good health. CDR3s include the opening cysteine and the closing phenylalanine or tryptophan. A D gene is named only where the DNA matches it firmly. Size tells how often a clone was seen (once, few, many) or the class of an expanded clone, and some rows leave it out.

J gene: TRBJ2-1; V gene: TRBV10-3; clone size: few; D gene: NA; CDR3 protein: CAISESFKRHNEQFF; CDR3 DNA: TGTGCCATCAGTGAGTCGTTCAAGAGGCACAATGAGCAGTTCTTC
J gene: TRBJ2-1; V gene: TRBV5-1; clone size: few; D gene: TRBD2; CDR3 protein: CASSLLAGPYNEQFF; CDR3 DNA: TGCGCCAGCAGCTTGTTAGCGGGGCCATACAATGAGCAGTTCTTC
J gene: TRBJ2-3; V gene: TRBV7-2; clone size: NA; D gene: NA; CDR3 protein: CASSLTGDTQYF; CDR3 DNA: TGTGCCAGCAGCTTAACCGGAGATACGCAGTATTTT
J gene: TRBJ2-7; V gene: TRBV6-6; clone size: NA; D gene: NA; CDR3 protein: CASSIDPITEQYF; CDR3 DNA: TGTGCCAGCAGTATTGACCCGATTACCGAGCAGTACTTC
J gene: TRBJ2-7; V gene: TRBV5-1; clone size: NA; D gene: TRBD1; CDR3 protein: CASSSQGDSFYEQYF; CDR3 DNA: TGCGCCAGCAGCTCCCAAGGGGACAGTTTCTACGAGCAGTACTTC
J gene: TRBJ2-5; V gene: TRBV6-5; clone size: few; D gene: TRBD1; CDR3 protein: CASSPRQGQETQYF; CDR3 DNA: TGTGCCAGCAGCCCCCGACAGGGACAAGAGACCCAGTACTTC
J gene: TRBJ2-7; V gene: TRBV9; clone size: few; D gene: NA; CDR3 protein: CASSPDRPYEQYF; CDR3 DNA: TGTGCCAGCAGCCCTGACAGGCCCTACGAGCAGTACTTC
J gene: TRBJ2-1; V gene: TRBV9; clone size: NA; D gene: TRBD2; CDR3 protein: CASSVSAGRSYNEQFF; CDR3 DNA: TGTGCCAGCAGCGTGTCAGCGGGACGCTCCTACAATGAGCAGTTCTTC
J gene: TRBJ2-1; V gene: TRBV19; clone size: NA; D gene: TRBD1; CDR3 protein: CASSRGTGGGHEQFF; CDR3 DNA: TGTGCCAGTAGTCGGGGGACAGGGGGCGGCCATGAGCAGTTCTTC
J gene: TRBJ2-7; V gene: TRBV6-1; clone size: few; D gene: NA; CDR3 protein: CASSGRAPDEQYF; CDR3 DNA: TGTGCCAGCAGTGGCCGGGCTCCGGACGAGCAGTACTTC
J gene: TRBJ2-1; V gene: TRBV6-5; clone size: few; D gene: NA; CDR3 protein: CAISDEWQFF; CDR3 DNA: TGTGCCATCAGTGATGAATGGCAGTTCTTC
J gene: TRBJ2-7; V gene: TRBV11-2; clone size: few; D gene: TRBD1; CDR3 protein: CASSLAGGRYEQYF; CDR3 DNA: TGTGCCAGCAGCTTAGCAGGGGGCCGCTACGAGCAGTACTTC
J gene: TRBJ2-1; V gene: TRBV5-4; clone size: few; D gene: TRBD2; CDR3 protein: CASSRGTSEYNEQFF; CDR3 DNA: TGTGCCAGCAGCCGTGGGACTAGCGAATACAATGAGCAGTTCTTC
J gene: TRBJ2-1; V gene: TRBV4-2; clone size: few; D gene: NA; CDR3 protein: CASSQVEWGPYNEQFF; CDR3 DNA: TGTGCCAGCAGCCAAGTAGAGTGGGGTCCGTACAATGAGCAGTTCTTC
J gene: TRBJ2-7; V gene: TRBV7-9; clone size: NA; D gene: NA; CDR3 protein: CASSLVPASTYEQYF; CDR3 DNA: TGTGCCAGCAGCCTCGTGCCAGCGTCAACCTACGAGCAGTACTTC
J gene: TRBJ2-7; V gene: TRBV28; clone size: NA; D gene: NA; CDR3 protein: CASSFIQGGSYEQYF; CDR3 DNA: TGTGCCAGCAGTTTCATCCAGGGAGGCTCCTACGAGCAGTACTTC
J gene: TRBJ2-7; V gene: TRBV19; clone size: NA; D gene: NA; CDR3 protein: CASSMENGVTYEQYF; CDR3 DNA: TGTGCCAGTAGTATGGAAAATGGGGTGACCTACGAGCAGTACTTC
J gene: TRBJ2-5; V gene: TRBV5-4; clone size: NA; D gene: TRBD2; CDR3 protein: CASSQASGTGETQYF; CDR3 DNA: TGTGCCAGCAGCCAAGCTAGCGGGACGGGAGAGACCCAGTACTTC
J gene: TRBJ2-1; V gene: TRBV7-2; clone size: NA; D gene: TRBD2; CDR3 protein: CASSSPDGRGNEQFF; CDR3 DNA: TGTGCCAGCAGCTCCCCGGATGGGAGGGGTAATGAGCAGTTCTTC
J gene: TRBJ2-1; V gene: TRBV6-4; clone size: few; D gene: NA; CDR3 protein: CATVRGATEQELPNEQFF; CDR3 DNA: TGTGCCACCGTTCGGGGGGCGACTGAGCAGGAGCTGCCCAATGAGCAGTTCTTC
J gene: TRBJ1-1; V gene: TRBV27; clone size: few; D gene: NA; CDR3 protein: CASSYKMNTEAFF; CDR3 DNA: TGTGCCAGCAGTTATAAGATGAACACTGAAGCTTTCTTT
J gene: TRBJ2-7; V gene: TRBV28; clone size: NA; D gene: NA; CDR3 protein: CASSPNFWGSTLYEQYF; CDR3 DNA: TGTGCCAGCAGTCCAAACTTTTGGGGGAGTACGCTGTACGAGCAGTACTTC
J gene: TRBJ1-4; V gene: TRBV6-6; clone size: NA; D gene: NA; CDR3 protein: CASIGRRIGKLFF; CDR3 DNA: TGTGCCAGCATTGGCAGAAGAATTGGAAAACTGTTTTTT
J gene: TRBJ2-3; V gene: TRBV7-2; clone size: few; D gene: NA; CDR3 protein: CASRLAGTDTQYF; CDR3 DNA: TGTGCCAGCAGACTAGCAGGCACAGATACGCAGTATTTT
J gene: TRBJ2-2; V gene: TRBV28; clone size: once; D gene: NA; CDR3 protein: CASLTRGELFF; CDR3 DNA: TGTGCCAGCCTTACGCGTGGGGAGCTGTTTTTT
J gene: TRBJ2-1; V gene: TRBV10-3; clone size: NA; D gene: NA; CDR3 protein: CAISDRGDEQFF; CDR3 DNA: TGTGCCATCAGTGATAGGGGTGATGAGCAGTTCTTC